Shown below are 15 T cell receptor beta chains from a single sample sequenced in a study of blood T cell repertoires in COVID-19. Data came from immunoSEQ multiplex PCR; TCRdb stores just in-frame clones and leaves some out. The sample includes around 130,000 clones, over 75% of them seen just once. The source material was peripheral blood. Every receptor here comes from a man between 50 and 59 years old with acute or convalescent COVID-19.

This clone appeared once. This sequence joins TRBV30 and TRBJ2-7, with 7 bases lining up with TRBD1. Per the germline V gene, CDR1 is GTSNPN and CDR2 is SVGIG (reference sequence). V lost 0 bases and J lost 2; bases outside the gene matches: 13. The CDR3 is 17 amino acids. The CDR3 region is CAWSVGLMRGPTYEQYF. DNA for the CDR3: TGTGCCTGGAGTGTAGGTTTGATGAGGGGGCCGACCTACGAGCAGTACTTC.

The chain employs TRBV18 and TRBJ2-2; the match to TRBD2 covers 8 bases. V was pared by 2 bases and J by 6 bases, with 5 bases of the junction left unmatched. Per the germline V gene, CDR1 is KGHSH and CDR2 is LQKENI. This CDR3 region has 15 residues. The CDR3 DNA reads TGTGCCAGCTCACCAGCGCGGGGGGTCGCCGGGGAGCTGTTTTTT. Its protein product is CASSPARGVAGELFF.

This chain joins TRBV9 and TRBJ1-2, with TRBD1 matching 7 bases. V trimming: 0 bases; J trimming: 5 bases; junction bases outside the gene matches: 10. The CDR3 sequence is 16 residues long. Germline lookup yields CDR1 SGDLS and CDR2 YYNGEE. CDR3 sequence (DNA): TGTGCCAGCAGCGTAGGCTTGGGGGGACAGTCGTATGGCTACACCTTC. As protein: CASSVGLGGQSYGYTF. The full variable domain, its missing parts supplied by reference TRBV9 and TRBJ1-2, is DSGVTQTPKHLITATGQRVTLRCSPRSGDLSVYWYQQSLDQGLQFLIQYYNGEERAKGNILERFSAQQFPDLHSELNLSSLELGDSALYFCASSVGLGGQSYGYTFGSGTRLTVV.

V gene TRBV4-1 combines with J gene TRBJ1-1, with a weak D call TRBD1 (5 bases). Germline CDR1 reads MGHRA; CDR2 reads YSYEKL. The CDR3 runs 16 residues. V was shortened by 0 bases and J by 0 bases, with 11 bases between the two germline ends. CDR3 nucleotide sequence: TGCGCCAGCAGCCAAGACCGGGGGTCCATGAACACTGAAGCTTTCTTT. Translation gives CASSQDRGSMNTEAFF.

The chain has TRBV11-2 and TRBJ1-1; a possible D gene is TRBD1 (6 bases). CDR3 size: 17 residues. Between the trimmed V and J ends, which lost 5 bases and 0 bases, there was a span of 19 bases. Germline CDR1 is SGHAT and CDR2 is FQNNGV. The DNA of the CDR3 is TGTGCCAGCAGCCCACAGGGACCACGGCACATGAACACTGAAGCTTTCTTT. It encodes CASSPQGPRHMNTEAFF.

This sequence joins TRBV2 and TRBJ2-2; perhaps TRBD1 as D (6 bases). The V end was cut by 3 bases, the J end by 7 bases, with 12 bases between. Germline V gives CDR1 SNHLY, CDR2 FYNNEI. This CDR3 is built from 14 residues. The DNA for the CDR3 is TGTGCCAGCAGTGACAGGGTAGGGGGCGGGGAGCTGTTTTTT. It is translated as CASSDRVGGGELFF.

The chain links TRBV18 to TRBJ2-3, with 8 positions matching TRBD1. From germline, CDR1 is KGHSH and CDR2 LQKENI. The CDR3 contains 14 residues. J gave up 6 bases and V 0 bases, and 2 bases lay outside the gene matches. DNA of the CDR3: TGTGCCAGCTCACCACCACAGGGGGAGGATACGCAGTATTTT. Encoded protein: CASSPPQGEDTQYF.

This clone was counted only a few times. The V gene is TRBV29-1, the J gene TRBJ1-1, with D possibly TRBD1 on 6 matching bases. V lost 5 bases to trimming and J lost 1 base, with 11 bases between them. Germline CDR1 reads SQVTM; CDR2 reads ANQGSEA. This CDR3 spans 13 amino acids. CDR3 DNA sequence: TGCAGCGTTCTGACAGGATCGAACACTGAAGCTTTCTTT. Translation: CSVLTGSNTEAFF.

The rearrangement joins TRBV19 to TRBJ2-4, with 12 bases that match TRBD2. V gave up 3 bases and J gave up 9 bases; unmatched junction bases: 15. Germline CDR1 LNHDA, CDR2 SQIVND (reference sequence). There are 18 residues in the CDR3. The CDR3 loop reads CASSIFGTSGPEGGIQYF. The CDR3 nucleotides are TGTGCCAGTAGTATTTTTGGGACTAGCGGGCCGGAGGGGGGCATTCAGTACTTC.

The J gene is TRBJ2-6, the V gene TRBV6-5; D is ambiguous. The CDR3 extends over 15 amino acids. Trimming removed 4 bases from V and 3 bases from J, with 10 bases in between. Germline values: CDR1 MNHEY, CDR2 SVGAGI. As DNA, the CDR3 is TGTGCCAGCAGTTCATCCCTAATTGGGGCCAACGTCCTGACTTTC. Protein sequence: CASSSSLIGANVLTF.

The chain is built from TRBV20-1 and TRBJ2-1, with a weak D call TRBD2 (5 bases). The V end lost 3 bases, the J end lost 0 bases, and 12 bases lay between the germline ends. This CDR3 region has 15 residues. Germline CDR1 DFQATT, CDR2 SNEGSKA (reference sequence). This CDR3 is CSASAAESSYNEQFF. CDR3 DNA: TGCAGTGCTAGTGCAGCGGAGAGCTCCTACAATGAGCAGTTCTTC.

The V gene is TRBV28, the J gene TRBJ2-2; 7 bases line up with TRBD1. The J segment lost 3 bases and the V segment lost 3 bases, leaving 7 bases of the junction unmatched. The CDR3 is made up of 16 amino acids. Germline loops: CDR1 MDHEN, CDR2 SYDVKM. CDR3 nucleotides: TGTGCCAGCAGTTTTGTAGGGGGCGTGGACACCGGGGAGCTGTTTTTT. It translates to CASSFVGGVDTGELFF.

The genes are TRBV5-1 and TRBJ1-4, with 9 bases aligning to TRBD1. Trimming removed 3 bases from V and 8 bases from J; junction bases left unmatched: 5. The CDR3 length is 14 residues. Germline loops: CDR1 SGHRS, CDR2 YFSETQ. In DNA, the CDR3 is TGCGCCAGCAGCTACAGGGGGCAAGAGGAAAAACTGTTTTTT. This encodes CASSYRGQEEKLFF.

J is TRBJ2-3 and V is TRBV6-2 or TRBV6-3; 9 nucleotides align to TRBD2. The CDR3 runs 16 residues. Per germline, CDR1 MNHEY and CDR2 SVGEGT. The V segment lost 5 bases and the J segment 4 bases; nucleotides outside the gene matches: 10. DNA for the CDR3: TGTGCCAGCAGTCGAGATAGCGGGAGCGGCCCAGATACGCAGTATTTT. Translation gives CASSRDSGSGPDTQYF.

This rearrangement joins TRBV7-8 to TRBJ1-2; D is perhaps TRBD1 (6 bases). Germline values: CDR1 SGHVS, CDR2 FQNEAQ. The CDR3 loop spans 15 amino acids. The ends were cut back, 6 bases at V and 7 bases at J, with 21 bases in the middle. The CDR3 sequence: CASRLMPGVGSGYTF. CDR3 DNA sequence: TGTGCCAGCAGACTAATGCCAGGGGTGGGGAGTGGCTACACCTTC.